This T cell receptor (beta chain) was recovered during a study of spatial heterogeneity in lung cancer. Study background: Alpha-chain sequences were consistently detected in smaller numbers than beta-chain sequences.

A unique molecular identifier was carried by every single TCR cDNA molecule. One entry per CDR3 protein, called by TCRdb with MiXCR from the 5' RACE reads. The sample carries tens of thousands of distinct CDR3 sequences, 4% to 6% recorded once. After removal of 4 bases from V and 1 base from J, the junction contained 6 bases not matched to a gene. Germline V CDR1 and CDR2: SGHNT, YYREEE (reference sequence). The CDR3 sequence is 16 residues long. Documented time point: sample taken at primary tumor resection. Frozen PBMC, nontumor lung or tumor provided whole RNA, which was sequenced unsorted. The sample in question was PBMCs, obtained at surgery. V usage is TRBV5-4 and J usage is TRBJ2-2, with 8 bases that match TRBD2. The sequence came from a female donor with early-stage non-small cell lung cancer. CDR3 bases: TGTGCCAGCAGCGGGAGGACTAGCCGGAACACCGGGGAGCTGTTTTTT. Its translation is CASSGRTSRNTGELFF.